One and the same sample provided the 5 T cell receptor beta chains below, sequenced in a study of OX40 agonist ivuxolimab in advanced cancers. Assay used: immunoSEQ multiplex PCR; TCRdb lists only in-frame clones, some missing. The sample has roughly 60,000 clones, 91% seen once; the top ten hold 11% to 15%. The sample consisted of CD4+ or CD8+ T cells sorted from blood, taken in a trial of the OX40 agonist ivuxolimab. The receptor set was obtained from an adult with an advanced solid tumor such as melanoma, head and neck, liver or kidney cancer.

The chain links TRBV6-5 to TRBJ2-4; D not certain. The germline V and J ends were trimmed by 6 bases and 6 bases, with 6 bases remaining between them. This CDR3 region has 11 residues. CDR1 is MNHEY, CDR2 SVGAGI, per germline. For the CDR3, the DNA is TGTGCCAGCAGCTCCGGAAACATTCAGTACTTC. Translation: CASSSGNIQYF.

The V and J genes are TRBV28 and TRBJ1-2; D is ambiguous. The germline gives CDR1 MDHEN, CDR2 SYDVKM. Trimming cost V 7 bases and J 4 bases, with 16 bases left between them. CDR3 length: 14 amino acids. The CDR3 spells CASTPPGGSYGYTF. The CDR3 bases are TGTGCCAGCACCCCCCCAGGAGGAAGCTATGGCTACACCTTC.

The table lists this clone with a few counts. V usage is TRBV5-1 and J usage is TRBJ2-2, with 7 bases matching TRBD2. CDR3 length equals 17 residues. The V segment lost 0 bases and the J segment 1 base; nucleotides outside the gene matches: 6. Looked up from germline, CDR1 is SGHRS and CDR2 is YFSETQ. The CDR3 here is CASSLVSASGNTGELFF. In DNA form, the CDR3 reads TGCGCCAGCAGCTTGGTATCGGCTAGCGGGAACACCGGGGAGCTGTTTTTT.

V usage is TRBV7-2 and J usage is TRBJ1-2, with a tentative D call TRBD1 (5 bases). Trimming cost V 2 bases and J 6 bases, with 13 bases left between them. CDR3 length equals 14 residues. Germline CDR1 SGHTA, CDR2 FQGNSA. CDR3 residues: CASSLRRGLDGYTF. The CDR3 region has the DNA TGTGCCAGCAGCTTAAGGCGGGGACTGGATGGCTACACCTTC.

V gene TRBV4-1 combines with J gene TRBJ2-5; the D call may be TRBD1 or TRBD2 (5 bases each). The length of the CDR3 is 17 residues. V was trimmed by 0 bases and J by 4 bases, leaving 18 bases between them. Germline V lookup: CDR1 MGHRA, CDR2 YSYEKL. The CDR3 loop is CASSQDRAGRSSETQYF. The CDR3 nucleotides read TGCGCCAGCAGCCAAGATAGGGCAGGGAGATCGTCAGAGACCCAGTACTTC.